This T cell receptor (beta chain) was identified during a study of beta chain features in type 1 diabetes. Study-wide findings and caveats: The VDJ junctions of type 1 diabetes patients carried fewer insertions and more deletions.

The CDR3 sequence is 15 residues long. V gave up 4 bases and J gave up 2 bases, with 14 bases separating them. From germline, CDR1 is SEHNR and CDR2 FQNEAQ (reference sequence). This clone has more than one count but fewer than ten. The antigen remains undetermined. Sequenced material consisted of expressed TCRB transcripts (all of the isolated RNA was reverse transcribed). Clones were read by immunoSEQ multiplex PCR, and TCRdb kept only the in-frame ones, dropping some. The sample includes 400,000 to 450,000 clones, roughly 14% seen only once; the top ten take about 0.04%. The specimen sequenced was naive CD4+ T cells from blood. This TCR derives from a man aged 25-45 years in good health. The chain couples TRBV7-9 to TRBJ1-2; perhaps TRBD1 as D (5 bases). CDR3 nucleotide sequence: TGTGCCAGCAGCTCCAGGACGGGGGGAAACTATGGCTACACCTTC. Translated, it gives CASSSRTGGNYGYTF. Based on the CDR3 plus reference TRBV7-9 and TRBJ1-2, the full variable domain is DTGVSQNPRHKITKRGQNVTFRCDPISEHNRLYWYRQTLGQGPEFLTYFQNEAQLEKSRLLSDRFSAERPKGSFSTLEIQRTEQGDSAMYLCASSSRTGGNYGYTFGSGTRLTVV.